Each of the 28 T cell receptor beta chains below was sequenced from the same sample in a study of blood T cell repertoires in COVID-19. Sequencing was performed with immunoSEQ multiplex PCR; in TCRdb, only in-frame clones are kept and a portion is missing. The sample yields some 97,000 clones, around four fifths seen once. The sample was peripheral blood. These receptors were obtained from a man aged 50 to 60 with active or convalescent COVID-19.

V and J are TRBV24-1 and TRBJ2-5; TRBD2 matches at 7 bases. Germline loops: CDR1 KGHDR, CDR2 SFDVKD. This CDR3 comprises 16 residues. With 1 base clipped from V and 2 bases from J, the junction kept 6 bases outside the gene matches. The DNA for the CDR3 is TGTGCCACCAGTGATTTCACTAGCGCGTCTCAAGAGACCCAGTACTTC. Residues: CATSDFTSASQETQYF.

The chain employs TRBV29-1 and TRBJ2-1; possible D gene TRBD1, 7 bases. V dropped 6 bases and J dropped 8 bases, with 20 bases sitting between them. The CDR3 length is 14 residues. In germline, CDR1 is SQVTM, CDR2 ANQGSEA. This CDR3 is CSVEGQSSWDEQFF. CDR3 in DNA: TGCAGCGTGGAGGGACAGAGTTCGTGGGATGAGCAGTTCTTC.

The chain links TRBV4-2 to TRBJ2-5, with 9 bases aligning to TRBD2. V shed 1 base, J shed 7 bases, and the junction held 13 bases outside the gene matches. Germline lookup yields CDR1 LGHNA and CDR2 YNFKEQ. This CDR3 contains 17 residues. The CDR3 bases are TGTGCCAGCAGCCAAGGAATTCGGGGTAGCGGGAGTGTGACCCAGTACTTC. Its translation is CASSQGIRGSGSVTQYF.

The rearrangement uses TRBV28 and TRBJ1-2, with D tentatively TRBD1 (5 bases). V was cut by 6 bases and J by 2 bases, with 7 bases left in between. CDR1 and CDR2 (germline): MDHEN, SYDVKM. The CDR3 sequence is 12 residues long. For the CDR3, the DNA is TGTGCCAGCAGGACAGTAAACTATGGCTACACCTTC. It translates to CASRTVNYGYTF.

This chain joins TRBV4-1 and TRBJ2-7; perhaps TRBD2 as D (6 bases). This CDR3 comprises 15 residues. V was cut by 4 bases and J by 5 bases, with 18 bases left in between. CDR1 and CDR2 from the germline V gene are MGHRA and YSYEKL. The CDR3 DNA is TGCGCCAGCAGCCCGGCGGGACTGAGACCCCACGAGCAGTACTTC. Translation gives CASSPAGLRPHEQYF.

The V gene is TRBV5-4, the J gene TRBJ2-6; no definite D call. There are 15 residues in the CDR3. From germline, CDR1 is SGHNT and CDR2 YYREEE (reference sequence). Deletions cut 4 bases from V and 0 bases from J, with 8 bases between. The CDR3 here is CASSLSSSGANVLTF. For the CDR3, the DNA is TGTGCCAGCAGCCTCTCCAGCTCTGGGGCCAACGTCCTGACTTTC. The full variable domain, in which reference TRBV5-4 and TRBJ2-6 provide the parts outside the CDR3, is ETGVTQSPTHLIKTRGQQVTLRCSSQSGHNTVSWYQQALGQGPQFIFQYYREEENGRGNFPPRFSGLQFPNYSSELNVNALELDDSALYLCASSLSSSGANVLTFGAGSRLTVL.

The chain recombines TRBV15 with TRBJ1-1, with 9 nucleotides matching TRBD1. With 3 bases clipped from V and 3 bases from J, the junction kept 8 bases outside the gene matches. This CDR3 contains 16 residues. Germline CDR1 reads LNHNV; CDR2 reads YYDKDF (reference sequence). Written as DNA, the CDR3 is TGTGCCACCAGCAGCGCCTGGACAGGGGCGTACACTGAAGCTTTCTTT. Translation: CATSSAWTGAYTEAFF.

The rearrangement links TRBV2 to TRBJ2-1; D gene uncertain. The CDR3 has 16 amino acids. Germline V gene sequence: CDR1 SNHLY, CDR2 FYNNEI. V lost 0 bases and J lost 4, with 13 bases in between. The CDR3 loop reads CASSEASPNDYNEQFF. Written as DNA, the CDR3 is TGTGCCAGCAGTGAAGCTAGCCCCAATGATTACAATGAGCAGTTCTTC.

This rearrangement joins TRBV7-2 to TRBJ1-2; TRBD1 might be the D (6 bases). Germline V gene sequence: CDR1 SGHTA, CDR2 FQGNSA. The CDR3 is made up of 13 amino acids. V was clipped by 3 bases and J by 7 bases, with 12 bases between them. The CDR3 sequence: CASSFLGAVGYTF. DNA of the CDR3: TGTGCCAGCAGCTTCCTGGGGGCGGTTGGCTACACCTTC. The variable domain in full, with the rest retrieved from reference TRBV7-2 and TRBJ1-2, is GAGVSQSPSNKVTEKGKDVELRCDPISGHTALYWYRQSLGQGLEFLIYFQGNSAPDKSGLPSDRFSAERTGGSVSTLTIQRTQQEDSAVYLCASSFLGAVGYTFGSGTRLTVV.

The chain recombines TRBV24-1 with TRBJ2-1, with a tentative D call TRBD2 (6 bases). Germline V CDR1 and CDR2: KGHDR, SFDVKD. The CDR3 runs 23 residues. The germline V and J ends were trimmed by 1 base and 1 base, with 31 bases remaining between them. CDR3 protein: CATSDLGADGPSGSRGSYNEQFF. The CDR3 bases are TGTGCCACCAGTGATTTAGGAGCAGACGGACCGAGCGGGTCTCGAGGGTCCTACAATGAGCAGTTCTTC.

This CDR3 is CASSSGQRIGYTF. CDR3 bases: TGTGCCAGCAGTTCCGGACAGCGGATTGGCTACACCTTC. The chain couples TRBV12-3 or TRBV12-4 to TRBJ1-2, with a weak D call TRBD1 (6 bases). The CDR3 consists of 13 residues. V lost 4 bases and J 7 bases, leaving 13 bases between the germline ends.

This clone appeared once. The V and J genes are TRBV25-1 and TRBJ2-5; possibly TRBD2 for D (6 bases). V dropped 5 bases and J dropped 4 bases, with 14 bases sitting between them. The germline gives CDR1 MGHDK, CDR2 SYGVNS. CDR3 size: 14 residues. In DNA form, the CDR3 reads TGTGCCAGCAGTCGGGGGTCAGGAGGAGAGACCCAGTACTTC. This translates into CASSRGSGGETQYF.

This sequence joins TRBV19 and TRBJ1-5; TRBD1 agrees at 8 bases. Germline-derived CDR1 and CDR2 are LNHDA and SQIVND (reference sequence). Unmatched junction bases numbered 8, after V lost 6 bases and J lost 1 base. The CDR3 has 16 amino acids. DNA for the CDR3: TGTGCCAGTAGGCAAACAGGGGGAGCGAGCAATCAGCCCCAGCATTTT. Translating it yields CASRQTGGASNQPQHF. Full variable domain (remainder filled in from reference TRBV19 and TRBJ1-5): DGGITQSPKYLFRKEGQNVTLSCEQNLNHDAMYWYRQDPGQGLRLIYYSQIVNDFQKGDIAEGYSVSREKKESFPLTVTSAQKNPTAFYLCASRQTGGASNQPQHFGDGTRLSIL.

This sequence joins TRBV24-1 and TRBJ2-3; TRBD1 matches 10 bases. Germline CDR1 reads KGHDR; CDR2 reads SFDVKD. The CDR3 contains 15 residues. The ends lost 4 bases at V and 7 bases at J; junction bases unmatched: 7. CDR3 protein: CATSDPGTGDHTQYF. DNA of the CDR3: TGTGCCACCAGTGACCCCGGGACAGGGGATCATACGCAGTATTTT.

This chain connects TRBV11-1 to TRBJ2-1, with TRBD1 matching over 7 bases. Losses at the gene ends were 6 bases for V and 3 bases for J; bases not matched to a gene: 5. There are 14 residues in the CDR3. Germline V gives CDR1 SGHAT, CDR2 FQDESV (reference sequence). The CDR3 spells CASRPNRGYNEQFF. The CDR3 coding sequence is TGTGCCAGCAGGCCAAACAGGGGCTACAATGAGCAGTTCTTC.

This clone was seen a single time. J is TRBJ2-7 and V is TRBV2, with 7 bases lining up with TRBD2. This CDR3 region has 14 residues. The V and J ends lost 5 bases and 5 bases, in that order; junction bases with no gene match: 9. Per the germline V gene, CDR1 is SNHLY and CDR2 is FYNNEI. CDR3 amino acids: CASSKNRGSHEQYF. As DNA, the CDR3 is TGTGCCAGCAGTAAGAACCGCGGGAGTCACGAGCAGTACTTC. The variable domain in full, with the rest retrieved from reference TRBV2 and TRBJ2-7, is EPEVTQTPSHQVTQMGQEVILRCVPISNHLYFYWYRQILGQKVEFLVSFYNNEISEKSEIFDDQFSVERPDGSNFTLKIRSTKLEDSAMYFCASSKNRGSHEQYFGPGTRLTVT.

This clone was found once. The rearrangement uses TRBV11-3 and TRBJ2-7; 9 bases agree with TRBD1. The CDR3 totals 18 residues. Germline values: CDR1 SGHNT, CDR2 YENEEA. Trimming took 3 bases from V and 3 from J; bases not matched to a gene: 15. The CDR3 DNA follows: TGTGCCAGCAGCTTTGGGACAGGGTATTACCCGCCGCACTACGAGCAGTACTTC. It is translated as CASSFGTGYYPPHYEQYF.

This clone was seen once. The rearrangement uses TRBV11-3 and TRBJ2-5; D is perhaps TRBD1 (6 bases). CDR3 size: 15 residues. From germline, CDR1 is SGHNT and CDR2 YENEEA. V lost 2 bases, J lost 2 bases, and 12 bases lay in between. CDR3 residues: CASSLYDRSQETQYF. In DNA, the CDR3 is TGTGCCAGCAGCTTATACGACAGGTCACAAGAGACCCAGTACTTC.

The V gene is TRBV5-6, the J gene TRBJ2-5; 11 bases are shared with TRBD1. CDR3 length: 15 amino acids. V was clipped by 4 bases and J by 4 bases; unmatched bases: 6. Per germline, CDR1 SGHDT and CDR2 YYEEEE. The DNA for the CDR3 is TGTGCCAGCAGCCGAGGGACAGGGGGTGGAGAGACCCAGTACTTC. Encoded protein: CASSRGTGGGETQYF.

The rearrangement joins TRBV6-5 to TRBJ1-1; 7 bases align to TRBD1. CDR1 is MNHEY and CDR2 is SVGAGI in the germline V gene. The CDR3 is 14 amino acids. The V and J ends lost 2 bases and 3 bases, in that order; junction bases with no gene match: 3. The CDR3 here is CASSYTTGDTEAFF. The DNA for the CDR3 is TGTGCCAGCAGTTACACTACAGGGGACACTGAAGCTTTCTTT.

The chain links TRBV24-1 to TRBJ2-1; TRBD2 matches 10 bases. Germline V lookup: CDR1 KGHDR, CDR2 SFDVKD. The CDR3 is 18 residues long. J was trimmed by 1 base and V by 6 bases; bases with no gene match: 11. This chain's CDR3 is CATSHSPLAGGSYNEQFF. CDR3 nucleotide sequence: TGTGCCACCAGTCATTCACCCTTAGCGGGAGGTTCCTACAATGAGCAGTTCTTC.

The chain links TRBV4-1 to TRBJ2-1, with 11 bases aligning to TRBD1. Germline CDR1 reads MGHRA; CDR2 reads YSYEKL. V lost 0 bases and J lost 9; bases outside the gene matches: 4. The CDR3 runs to 15 residues. In nucleotides, the CDR3 is TGCGCCAGCAGCCAAGAGGGACAGGGGGTCGGTGAGCAGTTCTTC. It encodes CASSQEGQGVGEQFF.

The chain couples TRBV28 to TRBJ2-3; the match to TRBD1 covers 8 bases. Per the germline V gene, CDR1 is MDHEN and CDR2 is SYDVKM. The V gene end was trimmed by 1 base and the J gene end by 3 bases; junction bases not matched to a gene: 3. The CDR3 runs to 15 residues. Here the CDR3 reads CASSLFHRGTDTQYF. For the CDR3, the DNA is TGTGCCAGCAGTTTATTTCACAGGGGGACAGATACGCAGTATTTT.

The chain combines TRBV3-1 (or the pseudogene TRBV3-2) with TRBJ2-4; 7 positions match TRBD2. Looked up from germline, CDR1 is LGHDT and CDR2 is YNNKEL (reference sequence). CDR3 size: 16 residues. Trimming removed 7 bases from V and 0 bases from J; junction bases left unmatched: 9. For the CDR3, the DNA is TGTGCCAGCACACTAAGCGGGGATGGAGCCAAAAACATTCAGTACTTC. This codes for CASTLSGDGAKNIQYF.

The chain has TRBV5-1 and TRBJ2-4; tentative D call: TRBD2 (6 bases). Germline CDR1 is SGHRS and CDR2 is YFSETQ. Trimming shortened V by 0 bases and J by 6 bases, and 16 bases separated the two germline ends. CDR3 size: 16 residues. The CDR3 protein is CASSLGDSSVGNIQYF. In DNA form, the CDR3 reads TGCGCCAGCAGCTTGGGTGACTCTAGCGTAGGAAACATTCAGTACTTC.

CDR3 region: CASSLEGGASYEQYF. The CDR3 nucleotides are TGCGCCAGCAGCTTGGAAGGTGGGGCCTCCTACGAGCAGTACTTC. The rearrangement joins TRBV5-1 to TRBJ2-7; D possibly corresponds to TRBD1 (5 bases). The germline CDR1 and CDR2 sequences are SGHRS and YFSETQ. The germline V and J ends were trimmed by 0 bases and 0 bases, with 10 bases remaining between them. The CDR3 extends over 15 amino acids.

The rearrangement links TRBV11-3 to TRBJ1-4; 7 bases agree with TRBD1. Trimming cost V 0 bases and J 6 bases; bases outside gene matches: 4. This CDR3 is 15 amino acids long. Germline CDR1 is SGHNT and CDR2 is YENEEA. CDR3 nucleotides: TGTGCCAGCAGCTTAGAGGGACAGAGGGATGAAAAACTGTTTTTT. Translation: CASSLEGQRDEKLFF.

The chain employs TRBV19 and TRBJ1-1, with D maybe TRBD1 (6 bases). The CDR3 has 13 residues. CDR1 and CDR2 (germline): LNHDA, SQIVND (reference sequence). Trimming took off 4 bases at V and 1 base at J, with 7 bases between the two ends. The CDR3 bases are TGTGCCAGTAGTAGGACAGCGAACACTGAAGCTTTCTTT. It encodes CASSRTANTEAFF.